These 5 T cell receptor beta chains came from one sample sequenced in a study of shared clonotypes between healthy human individuals. The data were produced by immunoSEQ multiplex PCR, yet TCRdb's version contains in-frame clones alone and is incomplete. The sample shows a few million clones, over 85% of them seen only once. The sequencing input was naive CD4+ T cells from PBMCs. Subset meaning: CD45RA+ positively selected. These receptors originate from a man aged 18 to 30 in good health. Some clones in this sample may be carry-over from other donors' samples.

The J gene is TRBJ2-5, the V gene TRBV11-2, with 8 nucleotides matching TRBD1. V trimming: 4 bases; J trimming: 5 bases; junction bases outside the gene matches: 6. The CDR3 consists of 14 residues. The V gene's germline CDR1 is SGHAT and CDR2 FQNNGV. The CDR3 sequence: CASSSKTGAETQYF. CDR3 nucleotide sequence: TGTGCCAGCAGCTCCAAGACAGGGGCGGAGACCCAGTACTTC.

The rearrangement links TRBV11-2 to TRBJ1-1; 9 nucleotides match TRBD1. The CDR3 consists of 14 residues. V shed 5 bases, J shed 0 bases, and the junction held 1 base outside the gene matches. CDR1 and CDR2 (germline): SGHAT, FQNNGV. CDR3 DNA: TGTGCCAGCAGCAGGACAGGGGTGAACACTGAAGCTTTCTTT. It specifies CASSRTGVNTEAFF.

The rearrangement joins TRBV5-8 to TRBJ2-5; the match to TRBD1 covers 8 bases. The trim removed 0 bases at V and 5 bases at J, leaving 6 bases unmatched. The CDR3 consists of 15 residues. The germline V gene has CDR1 SGHTS and CDR2 YDEGEE. The CDR3 nucleotides are TGTGCCAGCAGCTTGGAAGGGACAGGCGGGGAGACCCAGTACTTC. Amino acids: CASSLEGTGGETQYF.

J is TRBJ1-1 and V is TRBV30; D may be TRBD1 (6 bases). Trimming shortened V by 3 bases and J by 8 bases, and 19 bases separated the two germline ends. The CDR3 spans 14 residues. The germline V gene has CDR1 GTSNPN and CDR2 SVGIG (reference sequence). The CDR3 spells CAWRVPGAILEAFF. CDR3 DNA sequence: TGTGCCTGGAGGGTCCCGGGGGCGATTCTCGAAGCTTTCTTT.

The chain recombines TRBV7-7 with TRBJ2-1; D is ambiguous. This CDR3 has 13 residues. Germline loops: CDR1 SSHAT, CDR2 FNYEAQ (reference sequence). Deletions cut 5 bases from V and 9 bases from J, with 14 bases between. Written as DNA, the CDR3 is TGTGCCAGCAGCCAATACTACGGAACTGAGCAGTTCTTC. Its protein is CASSQYYGTEQFF.